This T cell receptor (beta chain) appears in the sequencing data of a study of post-analysis software for immune sequencing data (dated by TCRdb to between 2015 and 2017). Context from the whole study: The recorded disease courses included relapsing-remitting, secondary progressive and progressive-relapsing multiple sclerosis, and some patients had no subtype annotation. Patient repertoires were compared against ten to twelve previously published healthy control repertoires from donors aged roughly 6 to 26 years. A subset of samples was prepared in parallel using single-end sample barcoding, then pooled and co-amplified after Illumina adapter ligation. Study-wide findings and limitations: The multiple sclerosis patient group was slightly younger than the control group. Normalized Chao1 diversity was significantly lower in multiple sclerosis patients than controls, suggesting substantial peripheral T-cell clonal expansion. Direct clustering with F measure showed strong co-clustering of samples prepared in the same batch, prompting a batch-effect correction.

TCR beta repertoires were profiled from peripheral blood of 13 young patients with multiple sclerosis to demonstrate the VDJtools post-analysis software. The multiple sclerosis patients were children and adolescents ranging in age from 6 to 15 years. For this clonotype: This clone's antigen is unknown. Per-base quality was not reported, and no clone a single base away is much larger than it.

Library method: PCR. Sequencing instrument: Illumina HiSeq 2500. To reduce PCR and sequencing biases, unique molecular identifiers were built into the TCR beta cDNA libraries. Some 500,000 cDNA molecules were obtained for every 1 to 10 million input T cells, so each molecule roughly corresponded to one T cell. Patient libraries were prepared and sequenced with the same protocol used for the earlier healthy control dataset. Within a given batch, samples were prepared together, multiplexed and sequenced on the same HiSeq lane. The original pipeline was this. Raw barcoded reads were processed with MIGEC, and single-read molecular identifier groups were discarded before consensus assembly and CDR3 extraction. Clonotype tables were post-analysed with VDJtools, normalizing diversity by down-sampling all datasets to the smallest sample size. To correct batch-related cross-sample contamination, repertoire overlap clustering matched CDR3 amino acid sequences but not nucleotide sequences. The public reads were reprocessed in TCRdb via fastp at Q25 and MiXCR, keeping in-frame beta chains. Duplicate CDR3 protein sequences are folded into a single record with the most common DNA and genes. TCRdb, not the authors, supplied the V and J calls. The sample contains some 370,000 distinct CDR3 sequences, about a third of them found a single time. Over 10% of the sample lies in the top ten.

The clonotype was recovered from a girl aged 5 to 17 with multiple sclerosis. The sequenced material came from blood.

The nucleotides read TGTGCCAGCAGTTCGGACAGGGGCGGGGAAAAACTGTTTTTT. This is translated as CASSSDRGGEKLFF. The chain joins TRBV12-3 or TRBV12-4 to TRBJ1-4; the junction holds 9 bases that match TRBD1. V loses 4 bases at its end and J loses 8 bases; junction bases beyond the gene matches: 5. The cysteine opens and the phenylalanine closes a CDR3 of 14 amino acids. This entry keeps only the CDR3 DNA: 42 bases, framed from base 1.